These T cell receptor beta chains were read from a single sample in a study of blood T cell repertoires in COVID-19. The assay was immunoSEQ multiplex PCR, and TCRdb's table has in-frame clones only and misses some. The sample shows about 240,000 clones, roughly 81% of them seen only once. Sequencing was done on a sample of peripheral blood. The receptors here all came from a woman aged 80 or over with COVID-19, enrolled during active disease. CDR3s include the opening cysteine and the closing phenylalanine or tryptophan. A D gene is named only where the DNA matches it firmly. Expanded clones are given a class, and other clones once, few, many or no size at all.

clone size,D gene,V gene,J gene,CDR3 protein,CDR3 DNA
.,.,TRBV4-1,TRBJ2-1,CASSQETLRLNNEQFF,TGCGCCAGCAGCCAAGAAACCCTACGTCTCAACAATGAGCAGTTCTTC
.,TRBD1,TRBV2,TRBJ1-2,CASSGPGQATTGYTF,TGTGCCAGCAGTGGGCCGGGACAGGCCACGACTGGCTACACCTTC
.,TRBD2,TRBV7-3,TRBJ2-1,CASSLRLATYNEQFF,TGTGCCAGCAGCCTAAGACTAGCGACCTACAATGAGCAGTTCTTC
.,.,TRBV3-1/TRBV3-2,TRBJ1-2,CASSHSGGGYTF,TGTGCCAGCAGCCACTCGGGGGGTGGCTACACCTTC
.,.,TRBV5-1,TRBJ2-7,CANPILTGQPYEQYF,TGCGCCAACCCGATTCTAACAGGGCAACCCTACGAGCAGTACTTC
few,TRBD1,TRBV24-1,TRBJ2-5,CATGVTGGGETQYF,TGTGCCACCGGGGTTACAGGGGGCGGAGAGACCCAGTACTTC
.,TRBD2,TRBV6-2/TRBV6-3,TRBJ2-1,CASSYSTSSGHRTSGRNEQFF,TGTGCCAGCAGTTACTCGACCAGCTCTGGCCATCGGACTAGCGGGAGAAATGAGCAGTTCTTC
.,TRBD2,TRBV2,TRBJ2-2,CASSLVGLAGPNTGELFF,TGTGCCAGCAGTTTAGTCGGACTAGCGGGACCGAACACCGGGGAGCTGTTTTTT
.,.,TRBV6-5,TRBJ1-2,CASSTAPHYGYTF,TGTGCCAGCAGCACTGCCCCACACTATGGCTACACCTTC
.,.,TRBV19,TRBJ1-1,CASSSPQGRTEAFF,TGTGCCAGTAGTTCCCCGCAGGGGCGCACTGAAGCTTTCTTT
.,.,TRBV12-3/TRBV12-4,TRBJ1-5,CASTEGQPQHF,TGTGCCAGCACTGAGGGTCAGCCCCAGCATTTT
.,TRBD1,TRBV6-5,TRBJ1-1,CASSSRQGNTEAFF,TGTGCCAGCAGTTCACGACAGGGGAACACTGAAGCTTTCTTT
.,.,TRBV5-8,TRBJ1-6,CASSDGTTPLFPLHF,TGTGCCAGCAGCGATGGAACTACCCCCCTTTTTCCCCTCCACTTT
.,TRBD2,TRBV19,TRBJ2-5,CASSIRGGVVETQYF,TGTGCCAGTAGTATACGTGGGGGGGTTGTAGAGACCCAGTACTTC
.,TRBD1,TRBV5-1,TRBJ1-2,CASTSGTGTYGYTF,TGCGCCAGCACCTCCGGGACAGGGACATATGGCTACACCTTC
.,TRBD1,TRBV19,TRBJ1-5,CASSALGQGVNQPQHF,TGTGCCAGTAGTGCCCTGGGACAGGGGGTCAATCAGCCCCAGCATTTT
.,.,TRBV6-5,TRBJ2-7,CASSSSRGLYEQYF,TGTGCCAGCAGTTCTTCTCGGGGTCTCTACGAGCAGTACTTC
once,.,TRBV28,TRBJ2-2,CASSLLGLLIPGELFF,TGTGCCAGCAGTTTACTGGGGCTTTTGATCCCCGGGGAGCTGTTTTTT
.,TRBD1,TRBV24-1,TRBJ2-7,CATSDPPGTGSEQYF,TGTGCCACCAGTGATCCACCCGGGACAGGGTCCGAGCAGTACTTC
.,TRBD2,TRBV28,TRBJ2-1,CASSLAGRAGDEQFF,TGTGCCAGCAGTTTAGCGGGGAGGGCCGGAGATGAGCAGTTCTTC
.,.,TRBV6-2/TRBV6-3,TRBJ1-1,CASSSRRYTEAFF,TGTGCCAGCAGTTCCCGCAGGTACACTGAAGCTTTCTTT
.,TRBD1,TRBV5-4,TRBJ1-4,CASSQGATNEKLFF,TGTGCCAGCAGCCAGGGGGCAACTAATGAAAAACTGTTTTTT
.,TRBD1,TRBV14,TRBJ1-6,CASSPLDRGGSPLHF,TGTGCCAGCAGCCCCCTGGACAGGGGTGGTTCACCCCTCCACTTT
.,.,TRBV6-5,TRBJ1-1,CASSYSRPNTEAFF,TGTGCCAGCAGTTACTCGAGGCCGAACACTGAAGCTTTCTTT
few,.,TRBV5-1,TRBJ1-1,CASSLVRATNTEAFF,TGCGCCAGCAGCTTGGTCAGGGCTACGAACACTGAAGCTTTCTTT
.,.,TRBV3-1/TRBV3-2,TRBJ1-1,CASSPTPAEAFF,TGTGCCAGCAGCCCCACTCCGGCTGAAGCTTTCTTT
once,TRBD1,TRBV18,TRBJ2-5,CASSPRQGRETQYF,TGTGCCAGCTCACCGCGACAGGGTCGAGAGACCCAGTACTTC
.,.,TRBV9,TRBJ1-3,CASGRGGSLRGNTIYF,TGTGCCAGCGGAAGGGGAGGGTCCCTTCGCGGAAACACCATATATTTT
.,.,TRBV20-1,TRBJ1-1,CSATRVTEAFF,TGCAGTGCAACCAGGGTAACTGAAGCTTTCTTT
few,TRBD1,TRBV3-1/TRBV3-2,TRBJ1-2,CASSQWDRDDYGYTF,TGTGCCAGCAGCCAGTGGGACAGGGATGACTATGGCTACACCTTC
.,.,TRBV11-3,TRBJ1-5,CASSPVGELNQPQHF,TGTGCCAGCAGCCCTGTAGGGGAACTTAATCAGCCCCAGCATTTT
.,.,TRBV2,TRBJ1-2,CASRGTGTIYGYTF,TGTGCCAGCAGGGGAACCGGGACAATCTATGGCTACACCTTC
.,TRBD2,TRBV15,TRBJ2-5,CATSRPPGLAGESGKTQYF,TGTGCCACCAGCAGACCTCCGGGACTAGCGGGAGAAAGTGGGAAGACCCAGTACTTC
.,TRBD2,TRBV7-9,TRBJ2-1,CASSFTWGREGEQFF,TGTGCCAGCAGCTTCACGTGGGGGAGGGAAGGTGAGCAGTTCTTC
.,.,TRBV28,TRBJ1-2,CASSLGTGYYGYTF,TGTGCCAGCAGTTTGGGAACAGGGTACTATGGCTACACCTTC
.,TRBD2,TRBV27,TRBJ2-7,CASRLRQGGPYEQYF,TGTGCCAGCAGACTTCGGCAGGGAGGGCCCTACGAGCAGTACTTC
.,.,TRBV18,TRBJ2-2,CASSPPGPGELFF,TGTGCCAGCTCTCCGCCAGGGCCCGGGGAGCTGTTTTTT
.,TRBD1,TRBV24-1,TRBJ2-5,CATSDWTGPKETQYF,TGTGCCACCAGTGATTGGACAGGACCCAAGGAAACCCAGTACTTC
.,TRBD1,TRBV5-8,TRBJ1-5,CASSRSGDRGSNQPQHF,TGTGCCAGCAGTCGTTCGGGGGACAGGGGTAGCAATCAGCCCCAGCATTTT
.,TRBD1,TRBV25-1,TRBJ2-1,CASSEWTGTGGENTQFF,TGTGCCAGCAGTGAATGGACCGGGACAGGGGGGGAAAATACGCAGTTCTTC
.,.,TRBV24-1,TRBJ1-1,CATRSGLNTEAFF,TGTGCCACTCGGTCGGGATTGAACACTGAAGCTTTCTTT
.,TRBD1,TRBV18,TRBJ2-1,CASSPGQGNYNEQFF,TGTGCCAGCTCACCGGGACAGGGGAACTACAATGAGCAGTTCTTC
.,TRBD1,TRBV7-9,TRBJ1-1,CASSLSRGREAFF,TGTGCCAGCAGCTTGAGTAGGGGGCGCGAAGCTTTCTTT
once,.,TRBV7-3,TRBJ2-3,CASSLTGSTDTQYF,TGTGCCAGCAGCTTGACGGGGAGCACAGATACGCAGTATTTT
.,TRBD1,TRBV6-5,TRBJ1-6,CASRAPGGRSPLHF,TGTGCCAGCAGGGCCCCAGGGGGTCGATCACCCCTCCACTTT
.,.,TRBV7-9,TRBJ1-6,CASSFRDSSPLHF,TGTGCCAGCAGCTTTCGAGATAGTTCACCCCTCCACTTT
few,.,TRBV28,TRBJ1-2,CASSWQEDGYTF,TGTGCCAGCAGTTGGCAGGAGGATGGCTACACCTTC
.,TRBD2,TRBV5-1,TRBJ2-5,CASSLVAGGRETQYF,TGCGCCAGCAGCTTGGTAGCGGGAGGGCGAGAGACCCAGTACTTC
.,TRBD2,TRBV10-3,TRBJ2-7,CAISESPLSGLASSYEQYF,TGTGCCATCAGTGAGTCGCCGCTGTCTGGACTAGCAAGCTCCTACGAGCAGTACTTC
few,.,TRBV11-2,TRBJ1-3,CASSPQISGNTIYF,TGTGCCAGCAGCCCACAAATCTCTGGAAACACCATATATTTT
once,TRBD1,TRBV30,TRBJ1-6,CACGTGRNSPLHF,TGTGCCTGTGGGACAGGGCGAAATTCACCCCTCCACTTT
few,TRBD2,TRBV4-1,TRBJ2-3,CASSRTSYADTQYF,TGCGCCAGCAGCCGGACTAGCTACGCAGATACGCAGTATTTT
.,.,TRBV5-1,TRBJ2-1,CASSADGKVTGVGSEQFF,TGCGCCAGCAGCGCCGACGGGAAGGTGACGGGGGTAGGTAGTGAGCAGTTCTTC
.,TRBD1,TRBV7-2,TRBJ2-5,CASSLPRGQVGAGETQYF,TGTGCCAGCAGCTTACCGAGGGGACAGGTCGGCGCTGGGGAGACCCAGTACTTC